The 12 T cell receptor beta chains below all came from one sample that was sequenced in a study of T-cell memory formation after mild COVID-19. TCRdb fed the 5' RACE reads into MiXCR, producing one record per CDR3 protein. The sample holds about 100,000 distinct CDR3 sequences, roughly 14% seen once. Source material: PBMCs or a T cell subset sorted from them (not recorded which). All receptors derive from a man in his late teens or twenties who had mild COVID-19 (a few samples of this study predate the infection). Cell type and time point are not known.

This clonotype came up a few times. J is TRBJ2-7 and V is TRBV2, with 7 bases aligning to TRBD1. V lost 2 bases, J lost 2 bases, and 3 bases stayed unmatched. The germline gives CDR1 SNHLY, CDR2 FYNNEI. The CDR3 contains 14 residues. Here the CDR3 reads CASSEWGQTYEQYF. CDR3 bases: TGTGCCAGCAGTGAATGGGGACAGACCTACGAGCAGTACTTC.

V and J are TRBV6-1 and TRBJ2-6; 9 bases match TRBD2. Germline assignment: CDR1 MNHNS and CDR2 SASEGT. The CDR3 is 17 amino acids. V gave up 4 bases and J gave up 2 bases; unmatched junction bases: 6. This CDR3 is CASSAPGLATGANVLTF. CDR3 in DNA: TGTGCCAGCAGTGCCCCGGGACTAGCAACTGGGGCCAACGTCCTGACTTTC.

This clonotype has just a few counts. For the CDR3, the DNA is TGTGCCAGCAGCTCCTCACTGATTCGCGAGCAGTACTTC. Translated, it gives CASSSSLIREQYF. This chain connects TRBV7-8 to TRBJ2-7; D uncertain. The CDR3 sequence is 13 residues long. The germline CDR1 and CDR2 sequences are SGHVS and FQNEAQ. V lost 4 bases, J lost 6 bases, and 13 bases lay in between. Combining the CDR3 with reference TRBV7-8 and TRBJ2-7 gives the whole variable domain GAGVSQSPRYKVAKRGQDVALRCDPISGHVSLFWYQQALGQGPEFLTYFQNEAQLDKSGLPSDRFFAERPEGSVSTLKIQRTQQEDSAVYLCASSSSLIREQYFGPGTRLTVT.

This rearrangement joins TRBV19 to TRBJ1-5, with 7 bases aligning to TRBD1. CDR1 is LNHDA and CDR2 is SQIVND in the germline V gene (reference sequence). The CDR3 has 15 amino acids. Trimming removed 7 bases from V and 2 bases from J; junction bases left unmatched: 8. The CDR3 is CASTGDSLGNQPQHF. The CDR3 DNA reads as TGTGCCAGTACGGGGGACAGTTTGGGCAATCAGCCCCAGCATTTT.

There are a few counts of this clonotype. The chain combines TRBV4-2 with TRBJ1-3; D perhaps matches TRBD1 (6 bases). Per the germline V gene, CDR1 is LGHNA and CDR2 is YNFKEQ. V gave up 4 bases and J gave up 4 bases, with 14 bases separating them. This CDR3 is built from 15 residues. The CDR3 nucleotides are TGTGCCAGCAGCCCCTCGGGGGGCCGGGGAAACACCATATATTTT. It is translated as CASSPSGGRGNTIYF.

This chain connects TRBV3-1 to TRBJ2-1, with 8 bases matching TRBD2. This CDR3 has 12 amino acids. The ends lost 6 bases at V and 9 bases at J; junction bases unmatched: 4. Germline-derived CDR1 and CDR2 are LGHDT and YNNKEL (reference sequence). The CDR3 reads CASRGSGAEQFF. Written as DNA, the CDR3 is TGTGCCAGCAGGGGTAGCGGGGCTGAGCAGTTCTTC.

The chain recombines TRBV7-2 with TRBJ2-1; 10 bases match TRBD2. The CDR3 is 15 amino acids. Looked up from germline, CDR1 is SGHTA and CDR2 is FQGNSA. The V and J ends lost 6 bases and 4 bases, in that order; junction bases with no gene match: 6. CDR3 loop: CASRWTSGPYNEQFF. The DNA of the CDR3 is TGTGCCAGCAGGTGGACTAGCGGACCTTACAATGAGCAGTTCTTC.

V is TRBV6-1 and J is TRBJ2-7; 11 positions agree with TRBD1. CDR1 is MNHNS, CDR2 SASEGT, per germline. The CDR3 totals 14 residues. Unmatched junction bases numbered 3, after V lost 5 bases and J lost 3 bases. CDR3 sequence (DNA): TGTGCCAGCAGTCCGGGACAGGGGGGCTACGAGCAGTACTTC. Its translation is CASSPGQGGYEQYF.

This clonotype was seen a handful of times. The V gene is TRBV4-3, the J gene TRBJ2-3; possibly TRBD2 for D (7 bases). This CDR3 contains 17 residues. V was clipped by 1 base and J by 2 bases, with 16 bases between them. In germline, CDR1 is LGHNA, CDR2 YSLEER. The CDR3 sequence is CASSQGSAGAYTDTQYF. The CDR3 DNA reads TGCGCCAGCAGCCAAGGTTCTGCGGGGGCTTACACAGATACGCAGTATTTT.

V and J are TRBV4-1 and TRBJ1-3; D is uncertain. This CDR3 contains 15 residues. Germline V gives CDR1 MGHRA, CDR2 YSYEKL. V was trimmed by 5 bases and J by 0 bases, leaving 11 bases between them. The CDR3 here is CASSYGPDSGNTIYF. In nucleotides, the CDR3 is TGCGCCAGCAGCTACGGCCCCGACTCTGGAAACACCATATATTTT.

This clonotype was recorded a few times. V usage is TRBV5-1 and J usage is TRBJ1-1, with TRBD1 matching over 7 bases. This CDR3 comprises 14 residues. V trimming: 3 bases; J trimming: 6 bases; junction bases outside the gene matches: 8. Germline CDR1 is SGHRS and CDR2 is YFSETQ. The CDR3 loop reads CASSSDRPGPEAFF. For the CDR3, the DNA is TGCGCCAGCAGCTCGGACAGGCCAGGTCCTGAAGCTTTCTTT.

This clonotype was seen a handful of times. The chain is built from TRBV13 and TRBJ1-2, with D possibly being TRBD1 (5 bases). Germline V gene data show CDR1 as PRHDT and CDR2 as FYEKMQ (reference sequence). The germline V and J ends were trimmed by 2 bases and 2 bases, with 9 bases remaining between them. The CDR3 is 14 amino acids. This chain's CDR3 is CASSLRGVNYGYTF. The CDR3 nucleotides read TGTGCCAGCAGCTTACGGGGGGTGAACTATGGCTACACCTTC. Full variable domain (missing parts from reference TRBV13 and TRBJ1-2): AAGVIQSPRHLIKEKRETATLKCYPIPRHDTVYWYQQGPGQDPQFLISFYEKMQSDKGSIPDRFSAQQFSDYHSELNMSSLELGDSALYFCASSLRGVNYGYTFGSGTRLTVV.